This T cell receptor beta chain was recovered during a study of spatial heterogeneity in lung cancer (dated by TCRdb to between 2018 and 2020). About the study as a whole: Beta-chain transcripts were consistently detected in greater numbers than alpha-chain transcripts, which likely reflects a higher abundance of beta-chain transcripts. In the raw uncorrected reads, each unique combination of TCR and UMI appeared more than ten times on average. The study quantitatively compared TCR alpha and beta repertoires across multiple tumor regions, matched nontumor lung and blood in non-small cell lung cancer. Nonsynonymous mutation counts, determined by whole-exome sequencing of tumor tissue, were related to features of the TCR repertoire. At surgery, both alpha and beta chains were TCR-sequenced in more than 200 tumor regions, 64 matched nontumor lung samples and 56 PBMC samples.

General study outcomes and caveats: Additional single-cell paired TCR alpha and beta sequencing was considered necessary to confirm, at a functional level, the hypothesis that regional TCRs recognize regional mutations. Ubiquitous expanded tumor TCRs showed up in blood more often at tumor resection than at routine follow-up.

The time point tag for this specimen amounts to: sample taken at primary tumor resection. Whole RNA extracted from tumor and nontumor lung tissue, or from cryopreserved PBMC samples, was used for TCR sequencing without cell sorting. Donors were some 67 patients with early-stage, untreated non-small cell lung cancer from the lung TRACERx cohort. Only patients for whom sufficient RNA was available from at least two tumor regions were selected for TCR sequencing. The CDR3, from cysteine to phenylalanine, totals 18 residues. Only the CDR3 DNA stays, 54 bases, in frame from base 1. Based on the germline V gene, the CDR1 and CDR2 sequences are SGHDT and YYEEEE. Between the V and J ends, shortened by 4 bases and 6 bases respectively, the junction contains 28 bases. Library construction relied on 5' RACE. Sequencing was performed on a NextSeq 500. The TCR library protocol attached a unique molecular identifier to each TCR cDNA molecule to allow correction of PCR and sequencing errors. For the original study's pipeline: Decombinator tools were used for TCR identification, UMI-based error correction and CDR3 extraction. TCRs above a frequency of 2 per 1,000, corresponding to the top 1% of the tumor frequency distribution, were defined as expanded. Renyi diversity was calculated using the R vegan package after each repertoire was subsampled 100 times to 5,000 TCRs. CDR3 similarity networks were built from amino acid triplet string-kernel similarity, connecting CDR3s with pairwise similarity above 0.82. Through fastp at Q25 and MiXCR, TCRdb rebuilt clones from the public reads, retaining in-frame beta chains. Rows are unified per CDR3 protein, each entry keeping the most common DNA and genes. TCRdb, not the original authors, processed these V and J calls. The sample contains about 50,000 distinct CDR3 sequences, less than 9% of them found a single time. In total, the top ten clones hold around 13% of the sample.

About this clonotype: Its antigen is unknown. A much larger clonotype is one base distant, so this may be a read error.

The receptor's source is a female donor with early-stage non-small cell lung cancer. The V and J segments used are TRBV5-6 and TRBJ1-2; the D gene cannot be resolved reliably. The input for sequencing was PBMCs, taken at surgery. The DNA is TGTGCCAGCAGCCCCAGGATTTGGGCGCGTGGAGTTAGCGATGGCTACACCTTC. Its protein is CASSPRIWARGVSDGYTF.